The 12 T cell receptor beta chains below come from one sample, sequenced in a study of blood T cell repertoires in COVID-19. Produced via immunoSEQ multiplex PCR; TCRdb's table is partial and in-frame only. The data show some 87,000 clones, with around 87% seen just once and roughly 15% held by the top ten. Sequencing was done on a sample of peripheral blood. These receptors were collected from a human donor in a cohort sampled during active COVID-19.

The CDR3 bases are TGCAGCGTTGTACCGGCAGGAGAGACCCAGTACTTC. It yields the protein CSVVPAGETQYF. The rearrangement uses TRBV29-1 and TRBJ2-5; no firm D call. Germline V gene lookup returns CDR1 SQVTM and CDR2 ANQGSEA. V was shortened by 4 bases and J by 4 bases, with 10 bases between the two germline ends. The CDR3 runs 12 residues. Full variable domain (outside the CDR3, taken from reference TRBV29-1 and TRBJ2-5): SAVISQKPSRDICQRGTSLTIQCQVDSQVTMMFWYRQQPGQSLTLIATANQGSEATYESGFVIDKFPISRPNLTFSTLTVSNMSPEDSSIYLCSVVPAGETQYFGPGTRLLVL.

This sequence joins TRBV6-5 and TRBJ2-1; 8 bases align to TRBD1. The germline V gene encodes CDR1 MNHEY and CDR2 SVGAGI. V was clipped by 7 bases and J by 0 bases; unmatched bases: 5. The CDR3 covers 15 residues. The CDR3 spells CASKVTGGSYNEQFF. The CDR3 DNA reads TGTGCCAGCAAGGTTACAGGGGGCTCCTACAATGAGCAGTTCTTC.

This clone was seen only a few times. The gene calls are TRBV6-2 or TRBV6-3 and TRBJ2-3, with no clear D. The CDR3 is made up of 13 amino acids. Per the germline V gene, CDR1 is MNHEY and CDR2 is SVGEGT. The V and J ends lost 4 bases and 7 bases respectively, with 12 bases between them. CDR3 amino acids: CASSLVSGNTQYF. CDR3 nucleotides: TGTGCCAGCAGTTTGGTGTCAGGAAATACGCAGTATTTT.

A single count supports this clone. This sequence joins TRBV19 and TRBJ2-1; D may be TRBD1 (5 bases). Trimming took 10 bases from V and 4 from J, leaving 14 bases between them. The CDR3 has 13 amino acids. Germline V gene lookup returns CDR1 LNHDA and CDR2 SQIVND (reference sequence). CDR3 bases: TGTGCCACCGTCAACAGGCCATACAATGAGCAGTTCTTC. Translating gives CATVNRPYNEQFF. Full variable domain (remainder filled in from reference TRBV19 and TRBJ2-1): DGGITQSPKYLFRKEGQNVTLSCEQNLNHDAMYWYRQDPGQGLRLIYYSQIVNDFQKGDIAEGYSVSREKKESFPLTVTSAQKNPTAFYLCATVNRPYNEQFFGPGTRLTVL.

The chain uses TRBV18 and TRBJ1-6; D remains ambiguous. This CDR3 is 14 amino acids long. The V and J ends lost 3 bases and 8 bases respectively, with 11 bases between them. Germline loops: CDR1 KGHSH, CDR2 LQKENI. CDR3 in amino acids: CASSPTYGDSPLHF. The CDR3 DNA reads TGTGCCAGCTCACCCACCTATGGTGATTCACCCCTCCACTTT.

The gene calls are TRBV18 and TRBJ2-1; 15 bases map to TRBD2. With 3 bases clipped from V and 3 bases from J, the junction kept 0 bases outside the gene matches. The germline gives CDR1 KGHSH, CDR2 LQKENI. The CDR3 loop spans 16 amino acids. The CDR3 region is CASSPGLAGGYNEQFF. CDR3 sequence (DNA): TGTGCCAGCTCACCGGGACTAGCGGGGGGCTACAATGAGCAGTTCTTC.

V usage is TRBV3-1 (or the pseudogene TRBV3-2) and J usage is TRBJ2-3; unclear D gene. The CDR3 consists of 12 residues. From germline, CDR1 is LGHDT and CDR2 YNNKEL (reference sequence). The V end was cut by 1 base, the J end by 14 bases, with 13 bases between. CDR3 protein: CASSQAVSLLYF. CDR3 nucleotide sequence: TGTGCCAGCAGCCAAGCGGTAAGCCTACTGTATTTT.

This chain links TRBV9 with TRBJ2-1, with 9 bases matching TRBD1. With V trimmed by 4 bases and J by 5 bases, 13 bases remained unmatched. The germline V gene encodes CDR1 SGDLS and CDR2 YYNGEE. CDR3 length equals 17 residues. DNA of the CDR3: TGTGCCAGCAGCCTTCCGGGACAGGGTATTTTTGACAATGAGCAGTTCTTC. Amino acid sequence: CASSLPGQGIFDNEQFF.

The J gene is TRBJ2-7, the V gene TRBV30; 7 nucleotides line up with TRBD1. V shed 3 bases and J 2 bases; nucleotides not matched to a gene: 4. Per germline, CDR1 GTSNPN and CDR2 SVGIG (reference sequence). CDR3 size: 13 residues. CDR3 bases: TGTGCCTGGAGCGGGACAGAAACCTACGAGCAGTACTTC. It yields the protein CAWSGTETYEQYF.

This chain uses TRBV28 with TRBJ2-5; TRBD1 agrees at 10 bases. V lost 5 bases to trimming and J lost 5 bases; unmatched junction nucleotides: 8. The CDR3 runs to 15 residues. Germline-derived CDR1 and CDR2 are MDHEN and SYDVKM. The CDR3 coding sequence is TGTGCCAGCAGTGAATGGACAGGGGGGACGGAGACCCAGTACTTC. Translation gives CASSEWTGGTETQYF.

The chain recombines TRBV3-1 (or the pseudogene TRBV3-2) with TRBJ2-1, with 7 bases lining up with TRBD2. V shed 3 bases and J 1 base; nucleotides not matched to a gene: 9. The CDR3 consists of 17 residues. The germline V gene has CDR1 LGHDT and CDR2 YNNKEL (reference sequence). The CDR3 is CASSQNSLAVSYNEQFF. CDR3 DNA: TGTGCCAGCAGCCAGAATTCCCTAGCGGTATCCTACAATGAGCAGTTCTTC.

This rearrangement joins TRBV5-6 to TRBJ1-1; 7 bases line up with TRBD1. Trimming removed 2 bases from V and 4 bases from J; junction bases left unmatched: 2. The CDR3 contains 13 residues. The germline gives CDR1 SGHDT, CDR2 YYEEEE. The CDR3 nucleotides are TGTGCCAGCAGCTTCGGACAGGCCACTGAAGCTTTCTTT. Its protein product is CASSFGQATEAFF.